The 24 T cell receptor beta chains listed next were all sequenced from one sample in a study of cytomegalovirus exposure and HLA in healthy donors. The PCR had 60 Vbeta and 13 Jbeta primers. Produced via immunoSEQ multiplex PCR; TCRdb's table is partial and in-frame only. The repertoire holds some 250,000 clones, about four fifths seen once, with 5% to 6% in the top ten. The sample consisted of PBMCs. All receptors come from a woman between 35 and 50 years old in good health and CMV-seropositive.

This clone was observed a handful of times. The chain couples TRBV5-6 to TRBJ1-4; maybe TRBD1 (6 bases). V was clipped by 4 bases and J by 8 bases, with 24 bases between them. Germline CDR1 and CDR2: SGHDT and YYEEEE. The CDR3 extends over 17 amino acids. For the CDR3, the DNA is TGTGCCAGCAGCGTACCCCCATTTACAGGGAGCACCGAAAAACTGTTTTTT. This gives the protein CASSVPPFTGSTEKLFF.

CDR3 region: CASSALQGPAFF. The DNA of the CDR3 is TGTGCCAGCAGCGCCTTACAGGGGCCGGCTTTCTTT. The chain has TRBV7-3 and TRBJ1-1, with 7 bases that match TRBD1. V dropped 5 bases and J dropped 11; count of bases not matched to a gene: 8. CDR1 and CDR2 (germline): SGHTA, FQGTGA. CDR3 size: 12 residues.

This clone appeared a single time. This chain links TRBV15 with TRBJ2-7; TRBD2 matches at 10 bases. The junction had 5 bases not matched to a gene; V was cut back by 2 bases and J by 4 bases. The CDR3 loop spans 15 amino acids. Germline V gene data show CDR1 as LNHNV and CDR2 as YYDKDF (reference sequence). This CDR3 is CATSRNPTSGYEQYF. The CDR3 bases are TGTGCCACCAGCAGAAATCCGACTAGCGGGTACGAGCAGTACTTC.

The chain links TRBV30 to TRBJ2-5; possible D gene TRBD2, 5 bases. The J call may be incorrect, as the DNA end agrees better with TRBJ2-7. CDR1 and CDR2 from the germline V gene are GTSNPN and SVGIG (reference sequence). This CDR3 region has 12 residues. The CDR3 spells CAWSMGSSEQYF. In DNA, the CDR3 is TGTGCCTGGAGTATGGGGAGCTCCGAGCAGTACTTC.

This sequence joins TRBV11-2 and TRBJ2-3; 8 bases map to TRBD2. After removal of 5 bases from V and 2 bases from J, the junction contained 15 bases not matched to a gene. The CDR3 runs to 18 residues. Per germline, CDR1 SGHAT and CDR2 FQNNGV. CDR3 loop: CASSVGTSSFPPTDTQYF. The CDR3 nucleotides read TGTGCCAGCAGCGTCGGGACTAGTTCGTTCCCCCCCACAGATACGCAGTATTTT.

The chain employs TRBV5-1 and TRBJ1-4; 11 bases are shared with TRBD1. The length of the CDR3 is 14 residues. The germline V gene has CDR1 SGHRS and CDR2 YFSETQ. V dropped 3 bases and J dropped 8; count of bases not matched to a gene: 3. CDR3 nucleotides: TGCGCCAGCAGCTGGACAGGGGGCGAGGAAAAACTGTTTTTT. Its translation: CASSWTGGEEKLFF.

The CDR3 bases are TGTGCCAGCAGTTACGGCCGCAATCAGCCCCAGCATTTT. Its protein product is CASSYGRNQPQHF. The gene calls are TRBV6-5 and TRBJ1-5; D not resolved. The CDR3 covers 13 residues. Germline V gene data show CDR1 as MNHEY and CDR2 as SVGAGI. The ends were cut back, 2 bases at V and 2 bases at J, with 4 bases in the middle.

DNA of the CDR3: TGTGCCAGCAGCTTAATGCCGGGACAGGGGACCCACAATGAGCAGTTCTTC. Translating gives CASSLMPGQGTHNEQFF. V usage is TRBV7-2 and J usage is TRBJ2-1; TRBD1 aligns across 10 bases. CDR1 and CDR2 (germline): SGHTA, FQGNSA. The length of the CDR3 is 17 residues. The trim removed 2 bases at V and 5 bases at J, leaving 9 bases unmatched.

CDR3 coding DNA: TGTGCCACCAGCAGAGATGTTACGTCCTCCTACGAGCAGTACTTC. Protein product: CATSRDVTSSYEQYF. This chain links TRBV15 with TRBJ2-5; D is ambiguous. The J call could be wrong; TRBJ2-7 is a better fit for the DNA end. There are 15 residues in the CDR3. The germline V gene has CDR1 LNHNV and CDR2 YYDKDF (reference sequence).

The rearrangement uses TRBV7-2 and TRBJ2-7; 15 bases agree with TRBD2. J was trimmed by 5 bases and V by 5 bases; bases with no gene match: 7. The CDR3 length is 16 residues. Germline V gene lookup returns CDR1 SGHTA and CDR2 FQGNSA. CDR3 bases: TGTGCCAGCAGCCAGGGACTAGCGGGAGGCGGGAACGAGCAGTACTTC. Its protein is CASSQGLAGGGNEQYF.

The chain has TRBV28 and TRBJ1-2; D may be TRBD1 (5 bases). V gave up 4 bases and J gave up 4 bases, with 19 bases separating them. Germline assignment: CDR1 MDHEN and CDR2 SYDVKM. The CDR3 is 16 amino acids. This chain's CDR3 is CASSYGGGDSTYGYTF. The CDR3 bases are TGTGCCAGCAGTTATGGGGGAGGGGACTCGACCTATGGCTACACCTTC.

The J gene is TRBJ2-7, the V gene TRBV7-9; TRBD1 agrees at 8 bases. CDR3 size: 15 residues. Germline values: CDR1 SEHNR, CDR2 FQNEAQ (reference sequence). Trimming at V came to 5 bases and at J to 5 bases, leaving 11 bases not matched to a gene. The CDR3, as DNA: TGTGCCAGCAGCATGAGAGGACAGGGAAGGGACGAGCAGTACTTC. This codes for CASSMRGQGRDEQYF.

This chain connects TRBV4-2 to TRBJ2-1; 7 positions agree with TRBD2. Germline V gives CDR1 LGHNA, CDR2 YNFKEQ. The V segment lost 4 bases and the J segment 2 bases; nucleotides outside the gene matches: 11. The CDR3 covers 17 residues. DNA of the CDR3: TGTGCCAGCAGCCCTGGGAAGGCGGGGGAGGCCTACAATGAGCAGTTCTTC. Translating gives CASSPGKAGEAYNEQFF.

The rearrangement joins TRBV30 to TRBJ1-1; no clear D gene. Trimming shortened V by 1 base and J by 1 base, and 10 bases separated the two germline ends. This CDR3 has 14 residues. CDR1 is GTSNPN, CDR2 SVGIG, per germline (reference sequence). The CDR3 loop reads CAWSETVQNTEAFF. The CDR3 coding sequence is TGTGCCTGGAGTGAAACAGTTCAGAACACTGAAGCTTTCTTT.

J is TRBJ1-1 and V is TRBV7-2; D gene unclear. The length of the CDR3 is 13 residues. The V end was cut by 3 bases, the J end by 1 base, with 6 bases between. Germline assignment: CDR1 SGHTA and CDR2 FQGNSA. This CDR3 reads CASSFSGNTEAFF. The CDR3, as DNA: TGTGCCAGCAGCTTCTCCGGGAACACTGAAGCTTTCTTT.

This clone was seen ten or more times. The V gene is TRBV19, the J gene TRBJ2-2, with a possible D match to TRBD1 (5 bases). Germline CDR1 is LNHDA and CDR2 is SQIVND (reference sequence). Trimming took off 4 bases at V and 3 bases at J, with 18 bases between the two ends. The CDR3 has 17 amino acids. The CDR3 protein is CASSSRRQIPDTGELFF. The CDR3 DNA reads TGTGCCAGTAGTAGCAGACGACAGATCCCAGACACCGGGGAGCTGTTTTTT.

This clone was seen a few times. The V and J genes are TRBV28 and TRBJ1-2, with a weak D call TRBD1 (5 bases). This CDR3 is built from 12 residues. Germline V gene sequence: CDR1 MDHEN, CDR2 SYDVKM. With 6 bases removed from V and 7 bases from J, the gap between germline ends came to 12 bases. CDR3 coding DNA: TGTGCCAGCAGCTGGGACTTAACTGGCTACACCTTC. Protein: CASSWDLTGYTF.

This sequence joins TRBV11-2 and TRBJ1-1, with 8 bases that match TRBD1. CDR1 is SGHAT, CDR2 FQNNGV, per germline. CDR3 length: 19 residues. The J segment lost 0 bases and the V segment lost 0 bases, leaving 12 bases of the junction unmatched. The CDR3 DNA follows: TGTGCCAGCAGCTTAGATCAGGGGGCGACGGGCCACATGAACACTGAAGCTTTCTTT. It codes for CASSLDQGATGHMNTEAFF.

The gene calls are TRBV10-3 and TRBJ1-4; 9 positions match TRBD1. Germline assignment: CDR1 ENHRY and CDR2 SYGVKD. There are 13 residues in the CDR3. Unmatched junction bases numbered 4, after V lost 6 bases and J lost 8 bases. The CDR3 region is CAIRQGAGEKLFF. The CDR3 DNA is TGTGCCATCAGACAGGGGGCCGGAGAAAAACTGTTTTTT.

V gene TRBV2 combines with J gene TRBJ2-1; no definite D call. V shed 3 bases and J shed 3 bases, with 15 bases lying between them. Germline CDR1 SNHLY, CDR2 FYNNEI. There are 16 residues in the CDR3. CDR3 sequence reads: CASSEPYSFNYNEQFF. The CDR3 DNA reads TGTGCCAGCAGTGAGCCATACAGTTTTAACTACAATGAGCAGTTCTTC.

The rearrangement joins TRBV4-2 to TRBJ2-7; TRBD1 matches 7 bases. The V gene end was trimmed by 2 bases and the J gene end by 2 bases; junction bases not matched to a gene: 3. Germline-derived CDR1 and CDR2 are LGHNA and YNFKEQ. The CDR3 covers 14 residues. The CDR3 coding sequence is TGTGCCAGCAGCCAACTAGGACAGGCCTACGAGCAGTACTTC. Translating it yields CASSQLGQAYEQYF.

The chain recombines TRBV5-1 with TRBJ2-3; D is possibly TRBD2 (7 bases). V gave up 3 bases and J gave up 4 bases, with 15 bases separating them. The CDR3 sequence is 15 residues long. Germline V gene data show CDR1 as SGHRS and CDR2 as YFSETQ. The CDR3 region is CASSSRGGGPDTQYF. CDR3 sequence (DNA): TGCGCCAGCAGCTCCCGTGGCGGGGGCCCAGATACGCAGTATTTT.

This rearrangement joins TRBV6-1 to TRBJ1-2, with 7 positions matching TRBD1. The CDR3 extends over 17 amino acids. Trimming took 4 bases from V and 1 from J; bases not matched to a gene: 12. Germline V lookup: CDR1 MNHNS, CDR2 SASEGT. This CDR3 is CASSGPGQTAFNYGYTF. DNA of the CDR3: TGTGCCAGCAGTGGCCCGGGACAGACCGCTTTTAACTATGGCTACACCTTC.

The gene calls are TRBV7-2 and TRBJ2-7; 16 nucleotides match TRBD2. Trimming at V came to 5 bases and at J to 6 bases, leaving 7 bases not matched to a gene. Looked up from germline, CDR1 is SGHTA and CDR2 is FQGNSA. The CDR3 loop spans 16 amino acids. Here the CDR3 reads CASSAGLAGGQVEQYF. As DNA, the CDR3 is TGTGCCAGCAGCGCGGGACTAGCGGGAGGGCAAGTCGAGCAGTACTTC.